This T cell receptor (beta chain) stems from a study of blood T cell repertoires in COVID-19. Turning to the study itself: Samples of COVID-19 (acute and convalescent) were obtained from the United States, Italy and Spain. Sources were T cells, B-cell-depleted T cells, or PBMCs; the material itself was cDNA or gDNA.

CDR3 length: 13 residues. Germline loops: CDR1 SGHRS, CDR2 YFSETQ. V was shortened by 0 bases and J by 4 bases, with 7 bases between the two germline ends. Per the study methods: Reference gene primer amplification gave estimated nucleated cell counts. Assay: immunoSEQ multiplex PCR; the TCRdb copy retains only in-frame clones and omits some. V and J calls and clone size are as listed in that table; D and trimming were resolved from the DNA. The repertoire holds approximately 68,000 clones, with around 87% as singletons. The receptor comes from a man aged 50 or older with active COVID-19. Source material: peripheral blood. The chain links TRBV5-1 to TRBJ1-1; possible D gene TRBD1, 5 bases. This chain's CDR3 is CASSLADSTEAFF. DNA for the CDR3: TGCGCCAGCAGCTTGGCCGACAGCACTGAAGCTTTCTTT.